These T cell receptor beta chains were read from a single sample in a study of cytotoxic CD8 clonotypes in ibrutinib-treated CLL. This table comes from immunoSEQ multiplex PCR, and its TCRdb copy is limited to in-frame clones, with some not included. The table shows 65,000 to 80,000 clones, with over 65% occurring only once. The specimen comprised PBMCs, sampled after 24 months of ibrutinib treatment. The receptors stem from a human donor with chronic lymphocytic leukemia. Each CDR3 is given with its conserved first and last residue. Each record gives: D gene, clone size, J gene, V gene, CDR3 DNA, CDR3 protein. The D gene is left open where the match is weak. The size of a clone is reported for some rows only, either as once, few or many, or as a class for expanded clones.

>-|-|TRBJ2-7|TRBV6-1
TGTGCCAGCATGACAGGCCGAGAGCAGTACTTC
CASMTGREQYF
>-|-|TRBJ2-6|TRBV6-5
TGTGCCAGCAGTTACACCCGCCGGGCCAACGTCCTGACTTTC
CASSYTRRANVLTF
>-|-|TRBJ2-1|TRBV30
TGTGCCTGGAAGGGCTACCTCAGGGGCTCCTACAATGAGCAGTTCTTC
CAWKGYLRGSYNEQFF
>TRBD2|-|TRBJ2-1|TRBV18
TGTGCCAGCTTCGCACTAGCGGGAGCCTACAATGAGCAGTTCTTC
CASFALAGAYNEQFF
>TRBD2|-|TRBJ2-7|TRBV6-5
TGTGCCAGCAGCCTAGCGGGAGGTTGGAACGAGCAGTACTTC
CASSLAGGWNEQYF
>TRBD2|few|TRBJ2-1|TRBV6-5
TGTGCCAGCAGCCCTCTAGCGGGCACCTACAATGAGCAGTTCTTC
CASSPLAGTYNEQFF
>TRBD1|-|TRBJ2-7|TRBV28
TGTGCCAGCAGACCCCCCGGACAGGGCCTCGAGCAGTACTTC
CASRPPGQGLEQYF
>TRBD2|-|TRBJ2-7|TRBV30
TGTGCCTGGGGGGAGGGGCTAGCAGGCTACGAGCAGTACTTC
CAWGEGLAGYEQYF
>-|-|TRBJ1-1|TRBV19
TGTGCCAGTAGTATAGATGGGTCTGAAGCTTTCTTT
CASSIDGSEAFF
>TRBD1|-|TRBJ2-7|TRBV6-1
TGTGCCAGCAGTGAAGACGGGACAGGGGGTGGCGAGCAGTACTTC
CASSEDGTGGGEQYF
>TRBD1|-|TRBJ1-1|TRBV5-4
TGTGCCAGCAGCCAAGGACAGGGGGGCACTGAAGCTTTCTTT
CASSQGQGGTEAFF
>-|-|TRBJ2-1|TRBV7-9
TGTGCCAGCAGCTTAGATCCGGGATTTTCCAACAATGAGCAGTTCTTC
CASSLDPGFSNNEQFF
>-|-|TRBJ1-2|TRBV6-1
TGTGCCAGCAGTGAACCGGGAGGGACGGACTATGGCTACACCTTC
CASSEPGGTDYGYTF
>-|-|TRBJ2-3|TRBV9
TGTGCCAGCAGCGAGGACAGTTCTAGCACAGATACGCAGTATTTT
CASSEDSSSTDTQYF
>TRBD1|-|TRBJ1-6|TRBV19
TGTGCCAGTAGTACCTCGGGGCAGGGGGTATCACCCCTCCACTTT
CASSTSGQGVSPLHF
>-|-|TRBJ2-2|TRBV7-2
TGTGCCAGCAGCTTAGAATCCGGACTCACGAACACCGGGGAGCTGTTTTTT
CASSLESGLTNTGELFF
>TRBD2|-|TRBJ2-7|TRBV29-1
TGCAGCGTTGGATCAAGCGGGAGGGGCTACGAGCAGTACTTC
CSVGSSGRGYEQYF
>-|-|TRBJ2-6|TRBV27
TGTGCCAGCAGCCTATTAGAAGGGGCCAACGTCCTGACTTTC
CASSLLEGANVLTF
>TRBD1|once|TRBJ2-7|TRBV7-8
TGTGCCAGCAGCTTAGTGCGGGACAGGATCTACTACGAGCAGTACTTC
CASSLVRDRIYYEQYF
>TRBD2|-|TRBJ2-5|TRBV7-8
TGTGCCAGCAGCTTAGCGATTAGCGGGAGGGCCAGGGAGACCCAGTACTTC
CASSLAISGRARETQYF
>-|-|TRBJ2-1|TRBV19
TGTGTCAATTACCCGCTTAGCGGCTCAATGGGCAATGAGCAGTTCTTC
CVNYPLSGSMGNEQFF
>TRBD1|-|TRBJ2-7|TRBV6-5
TGTGCCAGCAGTTACTCGGGGACAGTCCCCGAGCAGTACTTC
CASSYSGTVPEQYF
>-|-|TRBJ1-2|TRBV18
TGTGCCAGCTCCCCAGAAGTTGGAGGCTATGGCTACACCTTC
CASSPEVGGYGYTF
>-|-|TRBJ2-7|TRBV7-9
TGTGCCAGCAGCTTAGCTCACTTTAATACGGGAACGCACTACGAGCAGTACTTC
CASSLAHFNTGTHYEQYF